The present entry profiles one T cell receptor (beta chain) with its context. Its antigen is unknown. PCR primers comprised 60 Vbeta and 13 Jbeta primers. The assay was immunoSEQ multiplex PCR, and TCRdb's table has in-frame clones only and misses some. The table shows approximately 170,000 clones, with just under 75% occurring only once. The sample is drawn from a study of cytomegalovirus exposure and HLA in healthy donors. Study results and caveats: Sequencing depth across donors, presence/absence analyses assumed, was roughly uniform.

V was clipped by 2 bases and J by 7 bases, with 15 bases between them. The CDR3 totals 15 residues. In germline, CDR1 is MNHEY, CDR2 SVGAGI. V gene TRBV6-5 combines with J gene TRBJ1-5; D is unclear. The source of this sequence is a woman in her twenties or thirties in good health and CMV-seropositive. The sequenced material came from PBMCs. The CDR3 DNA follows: TGTGCCAGCAGTTACAAAGGGAGTGGGGAACAGCCCCAGCATTTT. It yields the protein CASSYKGSGEQPQHF.